The subject of this entry is one T cell receptor (beta chain). The antigen is undetermined. The germline V and J ends were trimmed by 5 bases and 5 bases, with 12 bases remaining between them. Germline V CDR1 and CDR2: SGHAT, FQDESV (reference sequence). This CDR3 has 13 residues. This sample stems from a study of cytomegalovirus exposure and HLA in healthy donors. Overall study findings and caveats: Later on, an analysis found that several of the most significant clusters appeared to be linked to common viral pathogens, which included parvovirus B19. Presence/absence analyses supposed approximately even sequencing depth among donors. CMV antigen specificity of three CMV-associated chains was confirmed in vitro. Later analysis reportedly placed an Asian-associated ancestry cluster below the approximately 730-donor mean in N-insertions.

Vbeta (60) and Jbeta (13) primers were used in the PCR. Profiling relied on immunoSEQ multiplex PCR, and the TCRdb table lists in-frame clones only, not all of them. The table records 150,000 to 200,000 clones, about 82% of them present only once. The chain is built from TRBV11-1 and TRBJ2-5; no definite D call. Sequencing was carried out using PBMCs. The sequence came from a female donor in good health and CMV-seronegative. CDR3 coding DNA: TGTGCCAGCAGCCCCCCGGCAGGCGAGACCCAGTACTTC. It encodes CASSPPAGETQYF.